This TCR beta chain was retrieved from a study of control samples from healthy donors and cancer patients. CDR3 size: 16 residues. Trimming removed 3 bases from V and 3 bases from J; junction bases left unmatched: 6. Germline V CDR1 and CDR2: SGHRS, YFSETQ. Libraries were prepared by immunoSEQ multiplex PCR; TCRdb keeps only in-frame clonotypes and omits some of them. The data hold under 200,000 clones, with roughly 95% observed a single time. The chain recombines TRBV5-1 with TRBJ2-3; 11 nucleotides agree with TRBD2. This TCR was sampled from a woman in her thirties in good health. The sequenced sample consisted of blood. CDR3 sequence: CASSSKIAGGTDTQYF. CDR3 sequence (DNA): TGCGCCAGCAGCTCAAAGATAGCGGGAGGGACAGATACGCAGTATTTT.